This TCR beta chain was sequenced for a study of blood T cell repertoires in COVID-19. The data were produced by immunoSEQ multiplex PCR, yet TCRdb's version contains in-frame clones alone and is incomplete. The table has 250,000 or so clones, 91% seen once. Participants spanned ages about 18 to 100 years and resided in 24 US areas. The ends were cut back, 10 bases at V and 3 bases at J, with 13 bases in the middle. The CDR3 runs to 13 residues. Germline V gene lookup returns CDR1 MDHEN and CDR2 SYDVKM. The V call is TRBV28, the J call TRBJ1-5; maybe TRBD1 (6 bases). This TCR derives from a man between 35 and 55 years old who had been exposed to COVID-19. The sample consisted of PBMCs or T cells enriched from blood (not recorded which). The CDR3 coding sequence is TGTGCCACCTTCTCAGGGGCCAATCAGCCCCAGCATTTT. Translated: CATFSGANQPQHF.